Listed below are T cell receptor beta chains from one sample, sequenced in a study of breast tumors, draining lymph nodes, adjacent tissues. TCRdb called the multiplex PCR reads again in MiXCR, with one record for every CDR3 protein. The table shows tens of thousands of distinct CDR3 sequences, with approximately 19% occurring only once. The sequencing sample was made of axillary lymph node tissue. These TCRs come from a female donor with breast cancer. Some clones in this sample may be carry-over from other donors' samples. CDR3s include the opening cysteine and the closing phenylalanine or tryptophan. The D gene is left open where the match is weak. Some rows mark clone size as missing; the rest say once, few, many or name a class of expanded clone.

j_call clone_size d_call v_call cdr3_aa cdr3_nt
TRBJ2-7 many TRBD2 TRBV9 CASSPGLATPRVEQYF TGTGCCAGCAGCCCGGGACTAGCGACCCCGCGGGTCGAGCAGTACTTC
TRBJ2-5 many NA TRBV5-1 CASSLVSLQETQYF TGCGCCAGCAGCTTGGTTAGCCTACAAGAGACCCAGTACTTC
TRBJ1-5 many NA TRBV11-3 CASSTTQNQPQHF TGTGCCAGCAGCACCACTCAGAATCAGCCCCAGCATTTT
TRBJ2-1 many TRBD2 TRBV7-3 CASSRQGLAGHNEQFF TGTGCCAGCAGCCGCCAGGGACTAGCGGGCCATAATGAGCAGTTCTTC
TRBJ1-6 many NA TRBV20-1 CSARVQKDLPLHF TGCAGTGCTAGAGTTCAAAAGGACCTCCCCCTCCACTTT
TRBJ2-7 many TRBD2 TRBV7-8 CASSLGTNSYEQYF TGTGCCAGCAGCCTCGGGACTAACTCCTACGAGCAGTACTTC
TRBJ2-3 many TRBD1 TRBV19 CATIANRGRTDTQYF TGTGCCACCATAGCAAACAGGGGCCGCACAGATACGCAGTATTTT
TRBJ1-6 many NA TRBV11-2 CASSTRTVNSPLHF TGTGCCAGCAGCACAAGGACAGTCAACTCACCCCTCCACTTT
TRBJ1-5 NA NA TRBV28 CASRPGLVNQPQHF TGTGCCAGCAGGCCGGGACTGGTCAATCAGCCCCAGCATTTT
TRBJ2-5 many NA TRBV7-2 CASSLTGYRETQYF TGTGCCAGCAGCTTAACAGGGTATCGGGAGACCCAGTACTTC
TRBJ2-3 many NA TRBV10-2 CASSRTLGTQYF TGCGCCAGCAGCCGGACTCTTGGTACGCAGTATTTT
TRBJ1-4 many TRBD1 TRBV6-1 CASIRTGTNEKLFF TGTGCCAGCATCCGGACAGGGACTAATGAAAAACTGTTTTTT
TRBJ1-6 NA NA TRBV28 CASSLTQVNSPLHF TGTGCCAGCAGTTTAACCCAGGTCAATTCACCCCTCCACTTT
TRBJ2-1 many TRBD2 TRBV19 CASSPLGLAGGPEQFF TGTGCCAGTAGCCCCCTCGGACTAGCGGGAGGGCCAGAGCAGTTCTTC
TRBJ2-2 few TRBD2 TRBV14 CASSQWTSGKNTGELFF TGTGCCAGCAGCCAATGGACTAGCGGGAAGAACACCGGGGAGCTGTTTTTT
TRBJ1-1 NA NA TRBV6-6 CASSYSLTENTEAFF TGTGCCAGCAGTTACTCACTTACAGAGAACACTGAAGCTTTCTTT
TRBJ2-3 many NA TRBV7-2 CASSLDQDTQYF TGTGCCAGCAGCTTAGATCAAGATACGCAGTATTTT
TRBJ2-1 many TRBD1 TRBV10-3 CAISGQGVYNEQFF TGTGCCATCAGTGGCCAGGGGGTCTACAATGAGCAGTTCTTC
TRBJ1-2 many NA TRBV5-1 CASKRTETNYGYTF TGCGCCAGCAAGCGGACGGAAACTAACTATGGCTACACCTTC
TRBJ1-1 few NA TRBV29-1 CSVDGQGGGTEAFF TGCAGCGTTGATGGTCAGGGAGGAGGCACTGAAGCTTTCTTT
TRBJ2-1 many TRBD2 TRBV12-3/TRBV12-4 CASSLRYTSGSSYNEQFF TGTGCCAGCAGTTTAAGATATACTAGCGGGAGCTCCTACAATGAGCAGTTCTTC
TRBJ2-7 few TRBD2 TRBV28 CASSPPSSGNSYEQYF TGTGCCAGCAGCCCCCCTTCTAGCGGGAACTCCTACGAGCAGTACTTC
TRBJ2-2 many TRBD1 TRBV12-3/TRBV12-4 CASRGGLRELFF TGTGCCAGCAGAGGGGGCCTTAGGGAGCTGTTTTTT
TRBJ1-6 many NA TRBV6-6 CASSYRGDPPLHF TGTGCCAGCAGTTACAGGGGAGATCCACCCCTCCACTTT
TRBJ2-5 NA TRBD1 TRBV10-2 CASSGYRGLQETQYF TGCGCCAGCAGCGGCTACAGGGGGCTCCAAGAGACCCAGTACTTC
TRBJ2-7 many NA TRBV6-6 CASRTEAYEQYF TGTGCCAGCCGGACAGAGGCCTACGAGCAGTACTTC
TRBJ2-1 many NA TRBV20-1 CSARDKTEQFF TGCAGTGCTAGAGATAAGACTGAGCAGTTCTTC
TRBJ1-3 few TRBD1 TRBV3-1 CASSLRQGSGNTIYF TGTGCCAGCAGTCTCAGACAGGGATCTGGAAACACCATATATTTT
TRBJ2-1 NA TRBD2 TRBV6-1 CASNRAGESYNEQFF TGTGCCAGCAACCGAGCGGGAGAGTCCTACAATGAGCAGTTCTTC
TRBJ2-7 NA TRBD1 TRBV29-1 CSVPGQGIYEQYF TGCAGCGTTCCTGGACAGGGCATCTACGAGCAGTACTTC
TRBJ2-2 few TRBD2 TRBV27 CASSLTAGYTGELFF TGTGCCAGCAGTTTAACAGCGGGATACACCGGGGAGCTGTTTTTT
TRBJ2-3 many NA TRBV14 CASSQGRGGSTDTQYF TGTGCCAGCAGCCAAGGAAGAGGGGGGTCCACAGATACGCAGTATTTT
TRBJ2-2 NA NA TRBV6-6 CASRLLVRASFANTGELFF TGTGCCAGCAGGTTATTGGTCAGGGCCTCTTTCGCGAACACCGGGGAGCTGTTTTTT
TRBJ1-5 many NA TRBV7-9 CASSLNGGYFSQPQHF TGTGCCAGCAGCTTGAACGGGGGGTACTTTAGTCAGCCCCAGCATTTT
TRBJ1-4 medium-sized TRBD1 TRBV4-2 CASSQTDRGREKLFF TGTGCCAGCAGCCAGACGGACAGGGGGCGGGAAAAACTGTTTTTT
TRBJ2-2 many NA TRBV7-8 CASSLTRAGELFF TGTGCCAGCAGCTTAACGAGGGCCGGAGAGCTGTTTTTT
TRBJ1-2 few NA TRBV28 CASSLIQAVRDGYTF TGTGCCAGCAGTCTAATCCAGGCGGTTCGTGATGGCTACACCTTC
TRBJ2-3 many NA TRBV5-1 CASSLGQGGADTQYF TGCGCCAGCAGCTTGGGACAGGGAGGGGCAGATACGCAGTATTTT
TRBJ2-1 many NA TRBV12-3/TRBV12-4 CASSFSFDNEQFF TGTGCCAGCAGTTTTAGTTTCGACAATGAGCAGTTCTTC
TRBJ1-5 NA NA TRBV28 CASGSGVQPQHF TGTGCCAGCGGGTCCGGGGTTCAGCCCCAGCATTTT
TRBJ1-2 NA NA TRBV18 CASSPRTENYGYTF TGTGCCAGCTCTCCACGGACGGAAAACTATGGCTACACCTTC
TRBJ1-6 many NA TRBV4-2 CASSQDRGGSYNSPLHF TGTGCCAGCAGCCAAGATCGGGGGGGGTCCTATAATTCACCCCTCCACTTT
TRBJ1-4 many TRBD1 TRBV10-3 CAISRTGGLEEKLFF TGTGCCATCAGCCGGACAGGGGGCTTGGAAGAAAAACTGTTTTTT
TRBJ2-7 many TRBD1 TRBV4-1 CASSRTGSAEQYF TGCGCCAGCAGTCGGACAGGGTCTGCCGAGCAGTACTTC
TRBJ2-1 many TRBD2 TRBV20-1 CSAGTSGRGFGEQFF TGCAGTGCTGGGACTAGCGGGAGGGGATTCGGGGAGCAGTTCTTC
TRBJ2-5 few TRBD2 TRBV27 CASSLSTAGGPEETQYF TGTGCCAGCAGTTTATCGACAGCGGGAGGGCCCGAGGAGACCCAGTACTTC
TRBJ2-1 NA NA TRBV11-3 CTSSSGGGRYYNEQFF TGTACCAGCAGCTCAGGGGGCGGGAGATATTACAATGAGCAGTTCTTC
TRBJ2-1 many NA TRBV29-1 CSARPGTGYNEQFF TGCAGCGCAAGGCCGGGAACCGGCTACAATGAGCAGTTCTTC
TRBJ2-3 NA NA TRBV5-4 CASSQPGRGRTDTQYF TGTGCCAGCAGTCAACCCGGGCGGGGGCGGACAGATACGCAGTATTTT
TRBJ2-7 many NA TRBV6-5 CASSYSAGGLREQYF TGTGCCAGCAGTTACTCAGCCGGGGGCTTAAGGGAGCAGTACTTC
TRBJ2-2 NA NA TRBV6-2/TRBV6-3 CATRGTGELFF TGTGCCACCCGGGGTACCGGGGAGCTGTTTTTT
TRBJ2-7 many TRBD2 TRBV5-1 CASGAGGLYEQYF TGCGCCAGCGGGGCGGGAGGGCTCTACGAGCAGTACTTC
TRBJ2-3 many NA TRBV2 CASSYRVKTDTQYF TGTGCCAGCAGTTATAGGGTTAAAACAGATACGCAGTATTTT
TRBJ2-3 many NA TRBV11-2 CASSLGGGGLRTDTQYF TGTGCCAGCAGCTTAGGGGGGGGCGGCCTCCGCACAGATACGCAGTATTTT
TRBJ2-1 many TRBD2 TRBV20-1 CSASRLAEGYEQFF TGCAGTGCTAGTAGACTAGCGGAGGGATATGAGCAGTTCTTC
TRBJ1-4 many NA TRBV6-5 CASSLAGKLFF TGTGCCAGCAGTTTGGCGGGAAAACTGTTTTTT
TRBJ1-6 many NA TRBV25-1 CASASTSTVSPLHF TGTGCCAGCGCGAGCACGAGTACGGTTTCACCCCTCCACTTT
TRBJ2-3 many TRBD2 TRBV5-4 CASSWGLAGGTDTQYF TGTGCCAGCAGCTGGGGTTTAGCGGGGGGCACAGATACGCAGTATTTT
TRBJ2-1 many TRBD2 TRBV20-1 CSARGWAGGSGYNEQFF TGCAGTGCTAGGGGCTGGGCGGGGGGTAGCGGCTACAATGAGCAGTTCTTC
TRBJ2-7 many TRBD1 TRBV6-6 CASSVAGTGSYEQYF TGTGCCAGCAGCGTAGCCGGGACAGGGTCCTACGAGCAGTACTTC